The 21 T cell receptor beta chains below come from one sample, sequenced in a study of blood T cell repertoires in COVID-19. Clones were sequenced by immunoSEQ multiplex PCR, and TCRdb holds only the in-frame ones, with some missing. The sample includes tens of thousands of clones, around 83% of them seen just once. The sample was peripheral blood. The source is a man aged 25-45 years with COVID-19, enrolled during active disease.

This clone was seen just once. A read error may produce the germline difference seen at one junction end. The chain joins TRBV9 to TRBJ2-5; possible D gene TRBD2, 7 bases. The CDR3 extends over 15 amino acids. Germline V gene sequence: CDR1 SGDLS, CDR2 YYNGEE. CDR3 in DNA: TGTGCCCGCAGCGTAGGGGGGGGATCCCGGGAGACCCAGTACTTC. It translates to CARSVGGGSRETQYF.

The CDR3 nucleotides are TGTGCCAGCAGTGAAAGCTTACTAGCGGGAGTCTCCTACGAGCAGTACTTC. Its translation is CASSESLLAGVSYEQYF. The chain has TRBV21-1 and TRBJ2-7; the table assigns TRBD2, which was not confirmed against the DNA. TRBV21-1 is recorded as a pseudogene. There are 17 residues in the CDR3.

CDR3 nucleotide sequence: TGTGCCAGCCCCGCCAGGGACAGAGGCTATTCCGAGCAGTACTTC. It translates to CASPARDRGYSEQYF. The chain has TRBV6-5 and TRBJ2-7; 7 bases align to TRBD1. Germline CDR1 is MNHEY and CDR2 is SVGAGI. With V trimmed by 8 bases and J by 6 bases, 16 bases remained unmatched. The length of the CDR3 is 15 residues.

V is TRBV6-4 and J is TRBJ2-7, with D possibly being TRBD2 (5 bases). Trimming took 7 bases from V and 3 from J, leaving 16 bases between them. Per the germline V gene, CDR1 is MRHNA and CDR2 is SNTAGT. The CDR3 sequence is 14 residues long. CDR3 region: CASKTRGYYYEQYF. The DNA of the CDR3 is TGTGCCAGCAAGACCCGGGGTTACTACTACGAGCAGTACTTC.

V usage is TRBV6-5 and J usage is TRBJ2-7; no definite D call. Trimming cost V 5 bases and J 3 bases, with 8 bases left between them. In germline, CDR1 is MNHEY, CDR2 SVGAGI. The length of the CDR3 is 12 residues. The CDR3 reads CASSPIDYEQYF. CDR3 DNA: TGTGCCAGCAGTCCCATAGACTACGAGCAGTACTTC.

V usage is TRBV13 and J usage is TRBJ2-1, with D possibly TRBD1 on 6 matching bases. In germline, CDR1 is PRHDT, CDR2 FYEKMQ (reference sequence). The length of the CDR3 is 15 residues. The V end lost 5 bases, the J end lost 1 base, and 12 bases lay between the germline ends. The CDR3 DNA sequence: TGTGCCAGCAGCCCACAGGGTCCTTCCTACAATGAGCAGTTCTTC. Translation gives CASSPQGPSYNEQFF. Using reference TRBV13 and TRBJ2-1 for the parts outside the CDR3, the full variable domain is AAGVIQSPRHLIKEKRETATLKCYPIPRHDTVYWYQQGPGQDPQFLISFYEKMQSDKGSIPDRFSAQQFSDYHSELNMSSLELGDSALYFCASSPQGPSYNEQFFGPGTRLTVL.

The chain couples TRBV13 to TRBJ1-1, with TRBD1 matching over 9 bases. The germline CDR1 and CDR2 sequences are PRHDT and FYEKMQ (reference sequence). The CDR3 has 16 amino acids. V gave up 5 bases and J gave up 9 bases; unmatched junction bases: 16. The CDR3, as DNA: TGTGCCAGCAGCGTAGAAGGGGGGTGGACAGGGGAGAAAGCTTTCTTT. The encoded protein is CASSVEGGWTGEKAFF. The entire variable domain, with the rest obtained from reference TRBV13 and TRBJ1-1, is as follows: AAGVIQSPRHLIKEKRETATLKCYPIPRHDTVYWYQQGPGQDPQFLISFYEKMQSDKGSIPDRFSAQQFSDYHSELNMSSLELGDSALYFCASSVEGGWTGEKAFFGQGTRLTVV.

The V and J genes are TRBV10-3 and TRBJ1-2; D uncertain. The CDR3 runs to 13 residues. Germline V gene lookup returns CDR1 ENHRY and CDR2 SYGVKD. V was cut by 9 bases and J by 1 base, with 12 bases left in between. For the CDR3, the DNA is TGTGCCATAAGGGAAGCGGATAACTATGGCTACACCTTC. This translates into CAIREADNYGYTF.

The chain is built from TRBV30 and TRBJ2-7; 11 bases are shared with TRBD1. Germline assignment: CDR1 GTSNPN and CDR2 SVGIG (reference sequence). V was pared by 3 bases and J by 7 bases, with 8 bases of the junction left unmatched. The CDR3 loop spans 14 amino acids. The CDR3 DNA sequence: TGTGCCTGGAGGGACAGGGGGCTTCCAAGAGAGCAGTACTTC. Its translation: CAWRDRGLPREQYF.

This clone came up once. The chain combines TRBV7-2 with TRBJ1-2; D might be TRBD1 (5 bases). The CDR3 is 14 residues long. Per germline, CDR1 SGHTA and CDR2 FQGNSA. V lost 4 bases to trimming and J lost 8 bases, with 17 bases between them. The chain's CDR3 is CASSWGGVGQGYTF. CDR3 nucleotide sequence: TGTGCCAGCAGCTGGGGGGGTGTGGGGCAGGGCTACACCTTC.

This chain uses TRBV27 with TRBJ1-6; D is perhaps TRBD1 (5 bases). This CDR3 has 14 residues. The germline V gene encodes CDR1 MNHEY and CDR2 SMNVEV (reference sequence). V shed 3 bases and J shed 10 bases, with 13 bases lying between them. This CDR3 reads CASSLKQVVSPLHF. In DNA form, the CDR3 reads TGTGCCAGCAGTTTGAAACAGGTGGTCTCACCCCTCCACTTT.

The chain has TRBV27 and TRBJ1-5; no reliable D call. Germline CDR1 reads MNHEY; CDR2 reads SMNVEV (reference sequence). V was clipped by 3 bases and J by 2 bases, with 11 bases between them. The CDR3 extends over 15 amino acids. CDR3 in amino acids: CASSFAGYGNQPQHF. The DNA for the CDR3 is TGTGCCAGCAGTTTTGCGGGTTATGGCAATCAGCCCCAGCATTTT.

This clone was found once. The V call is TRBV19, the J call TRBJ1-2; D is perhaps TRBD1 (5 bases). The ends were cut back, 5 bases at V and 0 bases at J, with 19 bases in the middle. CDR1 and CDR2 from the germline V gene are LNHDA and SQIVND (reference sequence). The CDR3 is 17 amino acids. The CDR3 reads CASSAIDSLLANYGYTF. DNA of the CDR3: TGTGCCAGTAGTGCCATAGACAGTCTATTAGCTAACTATGGCTACACCTTC.

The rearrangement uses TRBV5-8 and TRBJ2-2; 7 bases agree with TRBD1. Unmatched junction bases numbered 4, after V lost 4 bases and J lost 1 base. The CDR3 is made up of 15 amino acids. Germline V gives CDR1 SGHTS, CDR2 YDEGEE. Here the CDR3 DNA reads TGTGCCAGCAGCGGGCAGGGGGAGAACACCGGGGAGCTGTTTTTT. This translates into CASSGQGENTGELFF.

CDR3 coding DNA: TGTGCCAGCAGCTTGGGAGGGAATGGCTACACCTTC. Translation gives CASSLGGNGYTF. V and J are TRBV5-8 and TRBJ1-2; D unresolved. Trimming removed 0 bases at V and 6 bases at J, with 6 bases between. There are 12 residues in the CDR3. Germline values: CDR1 SGHTS, CDR2 YDEGEE.

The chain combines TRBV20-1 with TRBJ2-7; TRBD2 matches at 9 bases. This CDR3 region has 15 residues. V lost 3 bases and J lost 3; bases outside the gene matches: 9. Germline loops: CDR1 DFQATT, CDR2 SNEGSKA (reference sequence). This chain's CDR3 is CSASRSSGGYYEQYF. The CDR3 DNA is TGCAGTGCTAGTAGGAGTAGCGGGGGATACTACGAGCAGTACTTC.

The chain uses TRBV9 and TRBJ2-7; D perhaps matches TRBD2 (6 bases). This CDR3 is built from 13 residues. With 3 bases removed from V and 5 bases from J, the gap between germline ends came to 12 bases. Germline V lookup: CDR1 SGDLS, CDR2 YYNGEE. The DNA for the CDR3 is TGTGCCAGCAGCGACCCCGGGGGAGACGAGCAGTACTTC. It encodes CASSDPGGDEQYF. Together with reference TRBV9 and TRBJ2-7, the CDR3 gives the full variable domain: DSGVTQTPKHLITATGQRVTLRCSPRSGDLSVYWYQQSLDQGLQFLIQYYNGEERAKGNILERFSAQQFPDLHSELNLSSLELGDSALYFCASSDPGGDEQYFGPGTRLTVT.

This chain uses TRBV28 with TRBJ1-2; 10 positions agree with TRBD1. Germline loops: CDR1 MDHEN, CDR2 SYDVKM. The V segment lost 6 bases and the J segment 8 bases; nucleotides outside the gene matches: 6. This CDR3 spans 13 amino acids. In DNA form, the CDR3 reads TGTGCCAGCAGGGGGACAGGGGCGCACGGCTACACCTTC. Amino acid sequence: CASRGTGAHGYTF.

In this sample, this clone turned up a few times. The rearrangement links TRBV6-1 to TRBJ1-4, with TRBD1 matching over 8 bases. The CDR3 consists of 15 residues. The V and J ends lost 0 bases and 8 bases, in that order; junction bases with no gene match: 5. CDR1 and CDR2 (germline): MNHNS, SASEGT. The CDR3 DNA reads TGTGCCAGCAGTGAAGCTACAGGGGGAGGGGAAAAACTGTTTTTT. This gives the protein CASSEATGGGEKLFF.

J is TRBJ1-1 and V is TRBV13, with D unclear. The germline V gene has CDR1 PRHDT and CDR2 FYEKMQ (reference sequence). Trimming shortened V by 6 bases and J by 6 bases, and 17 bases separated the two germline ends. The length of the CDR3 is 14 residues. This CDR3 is CASRYLVGGSEAFF. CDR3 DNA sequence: TGTGCCAGCAGGTACCTCGTAGGAGGTTCTGAAGCTTTCTTT.

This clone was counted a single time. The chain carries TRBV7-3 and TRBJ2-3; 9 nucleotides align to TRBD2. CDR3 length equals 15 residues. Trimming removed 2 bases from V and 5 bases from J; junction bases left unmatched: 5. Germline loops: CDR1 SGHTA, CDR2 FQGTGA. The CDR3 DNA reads TGTGCCAGCAGCTTAGGCGGGAGGGCCCGAGATACGCAGTATTTT. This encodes CASSLGGRARDTQYF.